Here is one T cell receptor (beta chain) with its context. No cognate antigen has been identified for it. Base qualities are not recorded, but no much larger clone differs from it by a single base. TCR beta CDR3 regions were amplified from RNA transcripts. A first-round RT-PCR of the TCR CDR3 used the HTBI primer set with the Qiagen OneStep RT-PCR kit. Libraries were constructed in a second round of multiplex PCR, after which size selection and purification were carried out. Libraries were sequenced paired-end with 100 bp reads on an Illumina HiSeq2000. Per the source publication's procedure: SOAPnuke was used to process the raw data, with reads discarded if the reads contained adapters or uncalled bases, had a mean Phred below 15, or lacked an exact constant-primer or identifier match. COPE v1.2.5 was used to merge high-quality paired reads, and clonotypes were defined as unique nucleotide sequences. MiTCR v1.1 was used to align clonotypes to the IMGT TRBV, TRBD and TRBJ reference segments. Analysis was restricted to V-J combinations with a frequency above 0.0001, which covered just over 98% of repertoires. A TCS score was defined as the ratio between F50 (clonal expansion) and ExV (chaos), using BLOSUM62-based TCRdist between CDR3 peptides within each V-J. Welch's t-statistics and random forest reduced roughly 530 V-J features to about 13, which were used in a naive Bayes classifier (R e1071). TCRdb trimmed public reads at Q25 via fastp, called clones via MiXCR and kept in-frame beta chains. For every CDR3 protein sequence, its rows merge into one entry that carries the most common genes and DNA. TCRdb, not the original authors, processed these V and J calls. The sample contains about 460,000 distinct CDR3 sequences, less than 25% of them found a single time. About 53% of the sample rests with the top ten.

The data belong to a study of T cells in Graves' hyperthyroidism and ophthalmopathy (dated 2019 in TCRdb). Notes on the research overall: Peripheral blood was sampled at the time of initial diagnosis, prior to any treatment. To identify TCR V-J signatures that set the groups apart, the researchers used a discovery cohort of approximately 98 patients, made up of roughly 45 with Graves' ophthalmopathy and 55 to 65 with stable Graves' hyperthyroidism. An independent validation cohort of about 19 hyperthyroidism patients and 17 patients who later progressed to ophthalmopathy tested prospective prediction of ophthalmopathy. The 100 or so discovery patients were randomly split 7:3 into training and test sets. Thyroid tissue and blood T-cell repertoires from more than five Graves' hyperthyroidism patients were also compared in the study. After blood sampling, hyperthyroidism patients were treated with methimazole at a starting dose of 30 mg daily, and ophthalmopathy patients were treated with high-dose intravenous methylprednisolone. TCR Vbeta CDR3 sequencing of 135 peripheral blood samples (about 45 ophthalmopathy, 75 or so hyperthyroidism and roughly 17 progressor patients) is reported in the paper. The full study reports these points: In validation, progression to ophthalmopathy was predicted by the model with around 70% sensitivity and roughly 72% specificity, a median of about 6 months before onset. No statistical method was used to set the sample size in advance, and investigators knew the group allocation. A model built on a 13 V-J signature distinguished ophthalmopathy from stable hyperthyroidism, reaching 85% to 90% sensitivity and about 81% specificity in cross-validation and 80%/75% in testing. Most expanded thyroid clonotypes (frequency above 0.001) were also detected in blood, a finding suggesting that blood repertoires may reflect thyroid immune responses.

Ophthalmopathy patients had moderately to severely active disease, Clinical Activity Score of at least 3, NOSPECS grade of at least 4, and duration under 3 months. The study excluded patients with uncontrolled infections, other autoimmune diseases, pregnancy or lactation. Diagnoses were established on the basis of clinical symptoms, serum thyroxine and TRAb, thyroid ultrasound, and orbital computed tomography. PBMCs were separated from roughly 10 ml of fresh peripheral blood using Ficoll-Paque density gradient centrifugation. Trizol reagent was used to extract total RNA, and RNA quality was then checked on an Agilent 2100 Bioanalyzer. Sequencing was done on a sample of blood. The receptor was derived from a woman in her 70s with Graves' ophthalmopathy.

The DNA sequence is TGCAGCGTAGACACGGGGACAGGGGGAAACTATGGCTACACCTTC. This translates into CSVDTGTGGNYGYTF. Recombination connected TRBV29-1 to TRBJ1-2; 11 central nucleotides agree with TRBD1. The CDR3 covers 15 residues, taking in both the cysteine and the phenylalanine. The sequence is cut down to CDR3 DNA, 45 bases in frame from base 1. V and J are trimmed by 6 bases and 2 bases, and the gene matches miss 8 bases of the junction. Reading the germline V gene gives CDR1 SQVTM and CDR2 ANQGSEA.